This T cell receptor (beta chain) was recorded in a study of blood T cell repertoires in COVID-19 (dated by TCRdb to between 2020 and 2021). In terms of the full investigation: The collaborator samples originated in the United States, Italy and Spain and spanned the acute and convalescent phases of COVID-19. The prospective study material was composed of cDNA or gDNA derived from T cells, B-cell-depleted T cells, or PBMCs. Subjects who had been exposed to COVID-19, were actively infected with it, or had recovered from it provided the deeply sampled blood TCRbeta repertoires that made up the dataset. The repertoires were released in a freely available public database intended as a resource for research on the immune response to SARS-CoV-2. The samples were drawn from two sources: the first 160 participants of the ongoing ImmuneRACE study, and 1,254 subjects contributed by 6 global collaborators. A de-identified subject ID, COVID-19 status, age in years and sex were almost always included in the sample metadata. Where available, HLA class I and class II types were obtained from metadata supplied by the sample provider rather than from assay-based typing. Study-wide conclusions, independent of this receptor: The amount of clinical and demographic metadata varied by source and participant and was provided uncurated.

About this clone: No cognate antigen has been identified for it. It has no much larger one-base neighbor in the sample; base qualities were not kept.

Taken from the germline V gene (reference sequence), the CDR1 and CDR2 loops are LNHDA and SQIVND. V ends up 6 bases short and J 3 bases short, with an unmatched junction base count of 6. The CDR3 sequence holds 14 residues, the cysteine and phenylalanine included. Kept here is only the CDR3 DNA, which spans 42 bases and is read in frame from base 1. Collaborating institutions collected whole blood in K2EDTA tubes following their own protocols. For TCRbeta analysis, collaborators shipped samples in one of three forms: frozen whole blood, isolated PBMCs, or DNA extracted from either of those sample types. TCRbeta CDR3 regions were amplified from genomic DNA using the immunoSEQ Assay, a bias-controlled multiplex PCR. The paper's processing steps were these. Nucleated cell counts per sample were estimated from amplification of reference gene primers within the assay. Sequence reads were collapsed and filtered to measure the absolute abundance of every unique TCRbeta CDR3 rearrangement. Productive Simpson clonality was computed per sample as the square root of Simpson's diversity index over productive rearrangements. In TCRdb, the immuneACCESS table is reduced to in-frame sequences with V and J assigned. These tables do not hold every clone; where another copy was compared, an unresolved V gene accounts for under half, and the others remain unexplained. The V and J calls and clone size are taken from that table; D and trimming were inferred from the DNA. A total of 65,000 to 85,000 clones appear in this sample, 80% to 90% of them only once. Clones ranked in the top ten supply approximately 11% of the sample.

This receptor was identified in a young woman with acute or convalescent COVID-19. Material: peripheral blood. The chain was built from TRBV19 and TRBJ1-1; TRBD1 matches 8 bases in the middle. The nucleotide sequence reads TGTGCCAGTAGCTCCAGGGGGCGGCACACTGAAGCTTTCTTT. It translates to CASSSRGRHTEAFF.